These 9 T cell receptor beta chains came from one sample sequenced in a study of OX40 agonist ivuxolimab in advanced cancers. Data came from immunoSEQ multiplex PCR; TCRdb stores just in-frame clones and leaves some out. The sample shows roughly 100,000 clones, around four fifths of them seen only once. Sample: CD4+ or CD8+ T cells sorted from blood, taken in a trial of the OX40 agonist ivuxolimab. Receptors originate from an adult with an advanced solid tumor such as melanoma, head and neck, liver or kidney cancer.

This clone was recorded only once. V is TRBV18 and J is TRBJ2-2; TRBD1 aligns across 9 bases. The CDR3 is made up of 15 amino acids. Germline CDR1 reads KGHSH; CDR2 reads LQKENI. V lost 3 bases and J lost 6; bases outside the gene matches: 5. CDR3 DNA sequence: TGTGCCAGCTCACCTCAACGGACAGGGGCCGGGGAGCTGTTTTTT. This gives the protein CASSPQRTGAGELFF.

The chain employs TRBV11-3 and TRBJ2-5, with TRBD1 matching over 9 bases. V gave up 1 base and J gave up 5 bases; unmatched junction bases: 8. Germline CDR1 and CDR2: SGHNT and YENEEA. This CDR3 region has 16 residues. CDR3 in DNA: TGTGCCAGCAGCTTAGGCTCCGGGACAGGGTACGAGACCCAGTACTTC. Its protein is CASSLGSGTGYETQYF. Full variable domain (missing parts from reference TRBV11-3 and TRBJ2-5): EAGVVQSPRYKIIEKKQPVAFWCNPISGHNTLYWYLQNLGQGPELLIRYENEEAVDDSQLPKDRFSAERLKGVDSTLKIQPAELGDSAVYLCASSLGSGTGYETQYFGPGTRLLVL.

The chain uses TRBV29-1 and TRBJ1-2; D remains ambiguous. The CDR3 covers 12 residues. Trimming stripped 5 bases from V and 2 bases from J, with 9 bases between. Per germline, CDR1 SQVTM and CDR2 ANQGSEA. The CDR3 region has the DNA TGCAGCGTTTTAAGGCGCAACTATGGCTACACCTTC. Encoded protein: CSVLRRNYGYTF.

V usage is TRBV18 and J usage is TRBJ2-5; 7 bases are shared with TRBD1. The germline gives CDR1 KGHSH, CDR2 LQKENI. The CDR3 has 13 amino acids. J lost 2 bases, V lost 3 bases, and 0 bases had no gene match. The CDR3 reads CASSPGQQETQYF. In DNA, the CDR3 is TGTGCCAGCTCACCGGGACAGCAAGAGACCCAGTACTTC.

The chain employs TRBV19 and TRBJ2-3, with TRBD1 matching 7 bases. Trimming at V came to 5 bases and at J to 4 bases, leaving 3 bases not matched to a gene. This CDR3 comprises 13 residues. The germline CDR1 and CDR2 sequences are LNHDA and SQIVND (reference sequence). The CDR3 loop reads CASSGDRADTQYF. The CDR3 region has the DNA TGTGCCAGTAGTGGCGACAGGGCAGATACGCAGTATTTT.

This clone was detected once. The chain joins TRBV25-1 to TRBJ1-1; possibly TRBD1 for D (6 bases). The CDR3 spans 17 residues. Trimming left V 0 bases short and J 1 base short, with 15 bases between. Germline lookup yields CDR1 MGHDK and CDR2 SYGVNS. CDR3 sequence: CASSEYRGTKGNTEAFF. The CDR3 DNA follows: TGTGCCAGCAGTGAATACCGCGGGACAAAAGGGAACACTGAAGCTTTCTTT. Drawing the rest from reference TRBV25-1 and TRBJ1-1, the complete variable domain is EADIYQTPRYLVIGTGKKITLECSQTMGHDKMYWYQQDPGMELHLIHYSYGVNSTEKGDLSSESTVSRIRTEHFPLTLESARPSHTSQYLCASSEYRGTKGNTEAFFGQGTRLTVV.

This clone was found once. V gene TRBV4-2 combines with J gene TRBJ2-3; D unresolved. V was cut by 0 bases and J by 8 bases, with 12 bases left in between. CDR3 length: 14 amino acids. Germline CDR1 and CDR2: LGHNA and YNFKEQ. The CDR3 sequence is CASSQDLNSGTQYF. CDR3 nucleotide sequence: TGTGCCAGCAGCCAAGATCTAAACTCAGGTACGCAGTATTTT.

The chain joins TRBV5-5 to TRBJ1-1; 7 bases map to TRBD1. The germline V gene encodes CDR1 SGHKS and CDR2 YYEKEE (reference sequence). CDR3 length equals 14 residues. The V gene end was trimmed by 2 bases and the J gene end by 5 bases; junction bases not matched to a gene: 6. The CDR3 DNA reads TGTGCCAGCAGCTTACAGGGGAGTGAAACTGAAGCTTTCTTT. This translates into CASSLQGSETEAFF.

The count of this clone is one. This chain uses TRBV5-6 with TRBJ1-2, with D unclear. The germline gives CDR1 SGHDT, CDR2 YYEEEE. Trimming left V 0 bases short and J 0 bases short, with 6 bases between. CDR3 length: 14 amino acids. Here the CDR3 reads CASSLDRANYGYTF. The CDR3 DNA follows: TGTGCCAGCAGCTTGGACCGTGCTAACTATGGCTACACCTTC.